This T cell receptor (beta chain) emerged from a study of blood T cell repertoires in COVID-19. Study context: Samples representing acute and convalescent COVID-19 were sourced from the United States, Italy and Spain.

V was pared by 0 bases and J by 3 bases, with 13 bases between. This CDR3 is 15 amino acids long. CDR1 SGHRS and CDR2 YFSETQ come from the germline V gene. Study processing details: Amplification from reference gene primers served as the basis for estimated nucleated cell counts. Here immunoSEQ multiplex PCR was the method, and the copy in TCRdb shows in-frame clones only, minus some. D and trimming come from the DNA, and the V and J calls and clone size come from that table. The table shows under 250,000 clones, with about four fifths occurring only once. This rearrangement joins TRBV5-1 to TRBJ2-7; D is perhaps TRBD1 (5 bases). Input material: peripheral blood. The TCR sequence derives from a woman aged 45-65 years with acute or convalescent COVID-19. This chain's CDR3 is CASSLATQGGYEQYF. Written as DNA, the CDR3 is TGCGCCAGCAGCTTGGCGACGCAGGGCGGCTACGAGCAGTACTTC.